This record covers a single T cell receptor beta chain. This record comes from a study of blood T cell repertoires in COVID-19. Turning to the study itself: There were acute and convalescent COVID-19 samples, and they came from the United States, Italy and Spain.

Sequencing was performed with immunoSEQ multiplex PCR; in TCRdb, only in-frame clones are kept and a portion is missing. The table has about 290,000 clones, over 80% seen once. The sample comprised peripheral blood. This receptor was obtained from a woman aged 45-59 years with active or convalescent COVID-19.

The CDR3 DNA reads as TGTGCCAGCTCACCCCCTCTAAGATATGGCTACACCTTC. This sequence encodes CASSPPLRYGYTF. The chain links TRBV18 to TRBJ1-2, with D unclear. This CDR3 has 13 amino acids. The V end lost 3 bases, the J end lost 5 bases, and 10 bases lay between the germline ends. The germline gives CDR1 KGHSH, CDR2 LQKENI.